Sequencing of this T cell receptor (beta chain) was carried out in a study of T cell repertoires in cytomegalovirus infection (dated by TCRdb to about 2019). About the study as a whole: Recently identified HLA-C-restricted CMV epitopes, whose presentation resists viral immunomodulation, were targeted by peptide stimulations together with well-studied HLA-B-restricted epitopes. Donor HLA type was relevant to the analysis, as public TCR beta signatures indicated carriage of CMV infection together with the matching HLA type. Study-wide conclusions, independent of this receptor: In both this cohort and an independent roughly 330-donor cohort, the cumulative frequency of public TCR beta family members distinguished carriers of CMV infection plus the relevant HLA type. The ex vivo response was dominated by HLA-C-restricted CMV-specific TCR beta clonotypes, and the single most frequent clonotype in two of eight donors was supplied by these HLA-C-restricted clonotypes.

With respect to this clonotype: Its antigen is not yet known. Base qualities were left out, and no much larger clone turns up one base away.

Sequencing relied on an Illumina HiSeq 1500. The public reads were reprocessed in TCRdb via fastp at Q25 and MiXCR, keeping in-frame beta chains. One record per CDR3 amino acid sequence lists the most common genes and DNA. This sample holds about 830,000 distinct CDR3 sequences; around a third were observed only once. The ten largest make up 12% of the sample. The treatment or condition label, as the study defines it: in vitro stimulation with specific CMV peptide epitopes to enrich CMV-specific T cells. Counted from cysteine to phenylalanine, this CDR3 has 15 amino acids. Solely the CDR3 DNA is kept, with 45 bases framed from the first base. V is pruned by 3 bases and J by 6 bases, leaving 7 bases of the junction without a gene match. CDR1 and CDR2 are read off the germline V gene (reference sequence) as DFQATT and SNEGSKA.

The starting material was cultured CD8+ T cells from PBMCs, obtained from culture after CMV antigen stimulation. This sequence uses TRBV20-1 and TRBJ2-1; 11 of the junction bases match TRBD1. The receptor was isolated from a human donor in good health (CMV status not recorded). Some clones in this sample may be carry-over from other donors' samples. The DNA sequence is TGCAGTGCTAGGGCGTGGGACAGGGGGAGCAATGAGCAGTTCTTC. Its product reads: CSARAWDRGSNEQFF.